This record covers a single T cell receptor (beta chain). Which antigen it targets is not known. Per-base quality was not reported, and no clone a single base away is much larger than it. The sample is drawn from a study of OX40 agonist ivuxolimab in advanced cancers. Study-level background: Ivuxolimab was an agonistic, fully human IgG2 monoclonal antibody directed against OX40 (CD134), a costimulatory receptor. Intravenous ivuxolimab was administered to patients every 2 weeks at six dose levels: 0.01, 0.1, 0.3, 1.5, 3 and 10 mg/kg. Of the roughly 52 dose-escalation patients, hepatocellular carcinoma was present in about 20, melanoma in some 15, renal cell carcinoma in 9 and head and neck cancer in 9. The dose-escalation cohort was 82.7% male with a mean age of approximately 60 years, ranging from roughly 20 to 85. Patients were allowed to have had prior anti-PD-1, anti-PD-L1 or anti-CTLA-4 therapy, and about 40% of the dose-escalation patients had been treated with checkpoint inhibitors. Partial responses occurred in three dose-escalation patients: two with cutaneous melanoma and one with hepatocellular carcinoma. The point of sequencing TCRbeta in the periphery was to test whether ivuxolimab changed TCR sequence diversity and drove clonal T-cell expansion. The paper covers the monotherapy dose-escalation part of the phase I ivuxolimab trial, which included N ≈ 57 patients.

The trial excluded patients who had a history of autoimmune disease or were on systemic immunosuppression. Peripheral blood for TCR sequencing was collected from all dose cohorts at baseline, on cycle 4 day 1, and on cycle 7 day 1. Samples were obtained from an open-label, multicenter, first-in-human phase I dose-escalation trial of ivuxolimab. The trial enrolled adults with locally advanced or metastatic head and neck squamous cell, hepatocellular, melanoma or renal cell carcinoma. Before TCR sequencing, CD4+ T cells and CD8+ T cells were sorted from peripheral blood as separate populations. Between the V and J ends, shortened by 0 bases and 0 bases respectively, the junction contains 10 bases. For CDR1 and CDR2, the germline V gene lists SGDLS and YYNGEE. The CDR3 runs 15 residues from the cysteine to the phenylalanine. Only the CDR3 part of the read is kept: 45 bases, read in frame from the first base.

Overall results and qualifications from the work: At doses of 0.1 to 3.0 mg/kg, clonal expansion of both CD4+ and CD8+ blood T cells was observed from baseline to week 6. Low levels of normalized T-cell clonal expansion were also seen in some nonresponding patients. On average, CD8+ T cells showed more expanded clones than CD4+ T cells after ivuxolimab. In the 0.1-3.0 mg/kg groups, partial responders had among the lowest normalized peripheral clonal expansion, particularly in CD8+ T cells. The antigen specificity of the clonally expanded peripheral T cells was not determined.

To sequence the TCRbeta CDR3 region, genomic DNA was isolated from the sorted cells. TCRbeta CDR3 regions were sequenced using the immunoSEQ Assay. This immuneACCESS table, as held by TCRdb, lists in-frame sequences with V and J called but not all clones. Of the missing ones, under half trace to an unresolved V gene in checked studies; the others have no known cause. Recorded for this sample are some 37,000 clones; around 82% of them occurred a single time. The ten largest clones represent under 2% of the sample. This specimen consisted of CD4+ or CD8+ T cells sorted from blood, obtained in a trial of the OX40 agonist ivuxolimab. This chain is built from TRBV9 and TRBJ2-7; a tentative D match to TRBD1 spans 5 bases. This TCR was sampled from an adult with an advanced solid tumor such as melanoma, head and neck, liver or kidney cancer. CDR3 loop: CASSVAAGYSYEQYF. The DNA is as follows: TGTGCCAGCAGCGTAGCGGCAGGGTACTCCTACGAGCAGTACTTC.